This TCR beta chain is from a study of a mutant IDH1 vaccine in newly diagnosed glioma. The wider study: Either 4-6 weeks after radiotherapy alone or alongside temozolomide, vaccination was begun.

A few counts support this clone. Antigen: not known. Study-level findings and limits: Induction of immune responses by the vaccine occurred in just under 95% of patients.

Time point: week 5, during vaccination. Every single dose of the vaccine, 300 ug of mutant IDH1 20-mer peptide, came with topical imiquimod. Clones were read by immunoSEQ multiplex PCR, and TCRdb kept only the in-frame ones, dropping some. The data show 35,000 to 45,000 clones, roughly 79% seen once. Material: PBMCs, obtained from a glioma patient whose treatment included an IDH1 peptide vaccine. The sequence was obtained from a man aged 50-59 years with glioma.

In DNA, the CDR3 is TGTGCCAGTAGTAATGCAGGGGGTAAAAACATTCAGTACTTC. As protein: CASSNAGGKNIQYF. The V call is TRBV19, the J call TRBJ2-4; TRBD1 matches at 7 bases. V shed 4 bases, J shed 4 bases, and the junction held 4 bases outside the gene matches. Germline CDR1 reads LNHDA; CDR2 reads SQIVND (reference sequence). The CDR3 consists of 14 residues.